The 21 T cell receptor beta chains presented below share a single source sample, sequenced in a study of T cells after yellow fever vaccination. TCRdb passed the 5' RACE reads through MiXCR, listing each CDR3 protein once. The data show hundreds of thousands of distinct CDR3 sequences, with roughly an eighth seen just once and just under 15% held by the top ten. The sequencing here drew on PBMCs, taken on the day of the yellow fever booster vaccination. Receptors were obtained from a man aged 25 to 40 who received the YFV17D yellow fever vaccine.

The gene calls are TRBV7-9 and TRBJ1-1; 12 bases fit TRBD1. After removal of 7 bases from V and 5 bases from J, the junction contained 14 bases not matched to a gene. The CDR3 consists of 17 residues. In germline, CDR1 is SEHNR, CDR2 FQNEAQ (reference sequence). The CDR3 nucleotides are TGTGCCAGCAACTCTCCCATGGGACAGGGGGCACGGACTGAAGCTTTCTTT. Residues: CASNSPMGQGARTEAFF.

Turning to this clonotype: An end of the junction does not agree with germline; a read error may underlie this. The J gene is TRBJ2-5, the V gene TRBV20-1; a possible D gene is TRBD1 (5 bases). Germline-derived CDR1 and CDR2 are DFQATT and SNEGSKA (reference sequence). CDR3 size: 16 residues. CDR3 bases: TGCTGTGCTAGTCTATATGGGGCCGGGTTTCAAGAGACCCAGTACTTC. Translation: CCASLYGAGFQETQYF.

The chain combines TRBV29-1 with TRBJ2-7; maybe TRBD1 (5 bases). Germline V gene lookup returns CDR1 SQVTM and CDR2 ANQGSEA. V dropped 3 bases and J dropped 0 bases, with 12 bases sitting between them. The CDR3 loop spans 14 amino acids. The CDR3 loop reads CSVETTGSSYEQYF. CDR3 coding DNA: TGCAGCGTTGAGACCACAGGTAGCTCCTACGAGCAGTACTTC.

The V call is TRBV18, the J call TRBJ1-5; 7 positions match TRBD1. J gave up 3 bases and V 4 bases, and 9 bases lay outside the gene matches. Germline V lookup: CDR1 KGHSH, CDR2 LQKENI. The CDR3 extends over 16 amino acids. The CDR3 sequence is CASSRNRGNSNQPQHF. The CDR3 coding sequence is TGTGCCAGCTCACGGAACAGGGGCAACTCCAATCAGCCCCAGCATTTT.

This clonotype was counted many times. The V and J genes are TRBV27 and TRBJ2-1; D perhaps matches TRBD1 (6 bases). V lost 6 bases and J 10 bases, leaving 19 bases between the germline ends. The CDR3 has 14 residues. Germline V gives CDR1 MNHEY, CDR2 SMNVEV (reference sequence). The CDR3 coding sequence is TGTGCCAGCAGGGGGGCCCCCGCCGAGGGGGAGCAGTTCTTC. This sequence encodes CASRGAPAEGEQFF.

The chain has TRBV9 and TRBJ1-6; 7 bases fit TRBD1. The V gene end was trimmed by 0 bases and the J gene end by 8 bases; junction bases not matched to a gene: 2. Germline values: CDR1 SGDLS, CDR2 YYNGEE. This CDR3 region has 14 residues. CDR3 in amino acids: CASSVEGAYSPLHF. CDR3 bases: TGTGCCAGCAGCGTAGAGGGGGCGTATTCACCCCTCCACTTT. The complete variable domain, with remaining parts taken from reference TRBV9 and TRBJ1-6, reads DSGVTQTPKHLITATGQRVTLRCSPRSGDLSVYWYQQSLDQGLQFLIQYYNGEERAKGNILERFSAQQFPDLHSELNLSSLELGDSALYFCASSVEGAYSPLHFGNGTRLTVT.

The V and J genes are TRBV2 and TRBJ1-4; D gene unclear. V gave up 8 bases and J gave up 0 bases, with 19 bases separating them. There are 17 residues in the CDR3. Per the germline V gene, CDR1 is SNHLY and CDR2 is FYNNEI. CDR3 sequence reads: CASLVRRELATNEKLFF. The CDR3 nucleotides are TGTGCCAGCTTGGTTCGGCGGGAGCTGGCAACTAATGAAAAACTGTTTTTT.

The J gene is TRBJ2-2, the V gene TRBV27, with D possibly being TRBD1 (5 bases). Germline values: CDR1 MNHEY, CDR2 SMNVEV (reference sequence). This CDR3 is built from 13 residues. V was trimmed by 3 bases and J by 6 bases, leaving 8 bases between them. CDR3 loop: CASSFLRAGELFF. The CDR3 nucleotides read TGTGCCAGCAGTTTCCTCAGGGCCGGGGAGCTGTTTTTT.

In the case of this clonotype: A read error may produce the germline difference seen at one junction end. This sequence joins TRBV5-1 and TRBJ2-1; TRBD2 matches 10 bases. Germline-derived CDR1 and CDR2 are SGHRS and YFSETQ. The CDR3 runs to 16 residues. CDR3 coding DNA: TGCGCCAGCAGCCCAAGGACTAGCGGATTCTACGATGAGCAGTTCTTC. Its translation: CASSPRTSGFYDEQFF.

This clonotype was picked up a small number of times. The CDR3: CASSVDREYDEQFF. In DNA form, the CDR3 reads TGTGCCAGCAGCGTAGACAGGGAGTACGATGAGCAGTTCTTC. The J gene is TRBJ2-1, the V gene TRBV9, with a weak D call TRBD1 (6 bases). The CDR3 runs to 14 residues. V lost 0 bases, J lost 8 bases, and 12 bases lay in between. Germline assignment: CDR1 SGDLS and CDR2 YYNGEE.

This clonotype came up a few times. The DNA of the CDR3 is TGTGCCAGTAGGGTTGCGGCGGGAGTTTACGAGCAGTACTTC. Translated: CASRVAAGVYEQYF. The chain recombines TRBV19 with TRBJ2-7; 7 bases are shared with TRBD2. CDR3 length equals 14 residues. In germline, CDR1 is LNHDA, CDR2 SQIVND (reference sequence). The V and J ends lost 6 bases and 4 bases, in that order; junction bases with no gene match: 9. Variable domain in full (rest from reference TRBV19 and TRBJ2-7): DGGITQSPKYLFRKEGQNVTLSCEQNLNHDAMYWYRQDPGQGLRLIYYSQIVNDFQKGDIAEGYSVSREKKESFPLTVTSAQKNPTAFYLCASRVAAGVYEQYFGPGTRLTVT.

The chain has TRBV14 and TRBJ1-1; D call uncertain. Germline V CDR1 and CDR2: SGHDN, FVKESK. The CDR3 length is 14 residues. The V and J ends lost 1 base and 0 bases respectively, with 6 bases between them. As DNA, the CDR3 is TGTGCCAGCAGCCAAGTTAACTTGAACACTGAAGCTTTCTTT. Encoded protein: CASSQVNLNTEAFF.

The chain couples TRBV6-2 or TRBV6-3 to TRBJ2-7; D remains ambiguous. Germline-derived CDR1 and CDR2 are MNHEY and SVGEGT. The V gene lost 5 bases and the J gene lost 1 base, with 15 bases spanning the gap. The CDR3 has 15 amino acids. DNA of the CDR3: TGTGCCAGCAGTCTCTGGGGATCCATTTCCTACGAGCAGTACTTC. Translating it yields CASSLWGSISYEQYF.

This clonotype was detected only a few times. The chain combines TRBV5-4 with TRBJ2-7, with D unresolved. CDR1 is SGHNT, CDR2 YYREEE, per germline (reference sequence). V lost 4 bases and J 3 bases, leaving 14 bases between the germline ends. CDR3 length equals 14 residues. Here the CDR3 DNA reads TGTGCCAGCAGCCGCGATAGAGAACTCTACGAGCAGTACTTC. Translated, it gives CASSRDRELYEQYF.

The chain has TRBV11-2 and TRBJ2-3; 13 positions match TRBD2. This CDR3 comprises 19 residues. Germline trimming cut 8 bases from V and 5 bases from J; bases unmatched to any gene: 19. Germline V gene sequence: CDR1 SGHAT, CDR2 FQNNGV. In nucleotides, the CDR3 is TGTGCCAGCCCGACCCTGGAACTAGCGGGAGGGCCCGGGGGAGATACGCAGTATTTT. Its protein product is CASPTLELAGGPGGDTQYF.

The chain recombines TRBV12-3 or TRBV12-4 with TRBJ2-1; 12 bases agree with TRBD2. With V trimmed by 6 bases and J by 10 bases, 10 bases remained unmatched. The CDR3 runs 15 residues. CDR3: CASSQTSGGFGEQFF. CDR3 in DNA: TGTGCCAGCAGCCAGACTAGCGGGGGATTCGGGGAGCAGTTCTTC.

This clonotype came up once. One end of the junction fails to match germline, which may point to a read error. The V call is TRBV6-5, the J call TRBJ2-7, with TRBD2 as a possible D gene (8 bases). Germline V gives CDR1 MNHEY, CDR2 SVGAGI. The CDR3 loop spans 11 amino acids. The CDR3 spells CASSRGGTAVF. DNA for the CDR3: TGTGCCAGCAGCCGCGGGGGGACAGCCGTATTC.

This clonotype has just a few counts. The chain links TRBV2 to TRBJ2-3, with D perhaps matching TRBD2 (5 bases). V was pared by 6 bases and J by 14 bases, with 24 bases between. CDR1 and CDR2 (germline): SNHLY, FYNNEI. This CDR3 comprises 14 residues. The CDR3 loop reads CASREPPEVHLRYF. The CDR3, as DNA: TGTGCCAGCAGGGAACCCCCGGAGGTCCACCTCAGGTATTTT. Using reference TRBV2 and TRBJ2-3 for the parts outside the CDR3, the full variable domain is EPEVTQTPSHQVTQMGQEVILRCVPISNHLYFYWYRQILGQKVEFLVSFYNNEISEKSEIFDDQFSVERPDGSNFTLKIRSTKLEDSAMYFCASREPPEVHLRYFGPGTRLTVL.

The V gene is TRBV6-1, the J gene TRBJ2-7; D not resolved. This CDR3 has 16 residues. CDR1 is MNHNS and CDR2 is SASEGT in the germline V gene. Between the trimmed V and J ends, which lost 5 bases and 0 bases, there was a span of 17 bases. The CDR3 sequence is CASSPPSSGLSYEQYF. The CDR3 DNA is TGTGCCAGCAGTCCACCCAGCTCTGGCCTCTCCTACGAGCAGTACTTC.

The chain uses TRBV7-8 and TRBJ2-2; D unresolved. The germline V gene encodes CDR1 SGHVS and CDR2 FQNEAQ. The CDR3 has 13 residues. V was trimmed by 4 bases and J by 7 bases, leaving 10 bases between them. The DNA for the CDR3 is TGTGCCAGCAGCTCTTGGACCGGCGGGGAGCTGTTTTTT. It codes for CASSSWTGGELFF.

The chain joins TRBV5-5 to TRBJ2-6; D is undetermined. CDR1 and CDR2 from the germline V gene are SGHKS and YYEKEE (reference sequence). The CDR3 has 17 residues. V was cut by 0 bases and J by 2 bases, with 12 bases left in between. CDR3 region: CASSLEGQPTGANVLTF. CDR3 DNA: TGTGCCAGCAGCTTGGAAGGGCAGCCGACTGGGGCCAACGTCCTGACTTTC.